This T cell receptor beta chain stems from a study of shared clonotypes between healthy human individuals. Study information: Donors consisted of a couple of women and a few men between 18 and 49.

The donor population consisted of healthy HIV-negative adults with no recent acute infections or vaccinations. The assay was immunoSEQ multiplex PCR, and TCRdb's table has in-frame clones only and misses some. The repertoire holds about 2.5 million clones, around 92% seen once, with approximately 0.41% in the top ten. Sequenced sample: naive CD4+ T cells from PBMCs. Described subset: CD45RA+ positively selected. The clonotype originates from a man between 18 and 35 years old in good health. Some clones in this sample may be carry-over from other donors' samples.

DNA for the CDR3: TGTGCCAGCTCACCACCAACAGGGGACAATCAGCCCCAGCATTTT. Its translation: CASSPPTGDNQPQHF. The chain employs TRBV18 and TRBJ1-5; 7 nucleotides match TRBD1. CDR3 length: 15 residues. The germline gives CDR1 KGHSH, CDR2 LQKENI. V lost 0 bases, J lost 3 bases, and 2 bases stayed unmatched.